Presented here are 21 T cell receptor beta chains from one specimen sequenced in a study of T cell responses to AZD1222 COVID-19 vaccine. The protocol was immunoSEQ multiplex PCR, while the TCRdb copy is restricted to in-frame clones and leaves out a portion. The sample lists some 130,000 clones, around nine tenths seen once, with roughly 6% in the top ten. This sample comprised peripheral blood, obtained on day 0 of AZD1222 vaccination. The receptors were sampled from an adult in good health.

The chain links TRBV3-1 (or the pseudogene TRBV3-2) to TRBJ2-3; 11 nucleotides align to TRBD2. Per the germline V gene, CDR1 is LGHDT and CDR2 is YNNKEL (reference sequence). CDR3 length: 15 amino acids. Trimming removed 5 bases from V and 1 base from J; junction bases left unmatched: 2. CDR3 nucleotides: TGTGCCAGCAGCTCGGGACTAGCGGGCACAGATACGCAGTATTTT. Protein sequence: CASSSGLAGTDTQYF.

The gene calls are TRBV5-8 and TRBJ2-2; 7 nucleotides match TRBD2. The CDR3 covers 13 residues. J gave up 0 bases and V 8 bases, and 1 base lay outside the gene matches. CDR1 is SGHTS, CDR2 YDEGEE, per germline. The CDR3 here is CASLAANTGELFF. The DNA for the CDR3 is TGTGCCAGTCTAGCGGCGAACACCGGGGAGCTGTTTTTT.

The J gene is TRBJ2-1, the V gene TRBV10-3; 10 positions match TRBD2. This CDR3 contains 17 residues. With 4 bases clipped from V and 6 bases from J, the junction kept 12 bases outside the gene matches. The V gene's germline CDR1 is ENHRY and CDR2 SYGVKD. The CDR3 DNA follows: TGTGCCATCAGTGCTGTCGGGGAGGCTAGCGGGGGCAATGAGCAGTTCTTC. Amino acid sequence: CAISAVGEASGGNEQFF.

V and J are TRBV30 and TRBJ1-5, with a possible D match to TRBD1 (5 bases). Germline CDR1 is GTSNPN and CDR2 is SVGIG (reference sequence). The CDR3 consists of 13 residues. V was pared by 2 bases and J by 9 bases, with 14 bases between. The CDR3 region has the DNA TGTGCCTGGAGTCAGGGAAGGGAAGGGCCCCAGCATTTT. Amino acids: CAWSQGREGPQHF.

The chain carries TRBV3-1 (or the pseudogene TRBV3-2) and TRBJ2-7, with D possibly called TRBD1 or TRBD2 (5 bases each). The V and J ends lost 4 bases and 3 bases respectively, with 10 bases between them. CDR1 and CDR2 from the germline V gene are LGHDT and YNNKEL (reference sequence). The CDR3 spans 13 residues. CDR3: CASSLGRGYEQYF. The CDR3 coding sequence is TGTGCCAGCAGCCTGGGACGGGGCTACGAGCAGTACTTC.

This sequence joins TRBV5-6 and TRBJ1-5; unclear D gene. Trimming removed 0 bases at V and 5 bases at J, with 6 bases between. This CDR3 region has 13 residues. Germline CDR1 is SGHDT and CDR2 is YYEEEE. The chain's CDR3 is CASSLGADQPQHF. DNA for the CDR3: TGTGCCAGCAGCTTGGGGGCCGATCAGCCCCAGCATTTT.

This chain uses TRBV5-4 with TRBJ1-1, with unresolved D. The V end lost 1 base, the J end lost 8 bases, and 6 bases lay between the germline ends. The length of the CDR3 is 11 residues. The germline CDR1 and CDR2 sequences are SGHNT and YYREEE (reference sequence). In DNA, the CDR3 is TGTGCCAGCAGCTTGTCCACAGAAGCTTTCTTT. This gives the protein CASSLSTEAFF.

The rearrangement uses TRBV10-3 and TRBJ1-3; D gene ambiguous. The V end lost 4 bases, the J end lost 7 bases, and 17 bases lay between the germline ends. Germline CDR1 is ENHRY and CDR2 is SYGVKD. The CDR3 sequence is 15 residues long. CDR3: CAISGGPTLGNTIYF. CDR3 nucleotides: TGTGCCATCAGTGGCGGCCCTACGTTGGGCAACACCATATATTTT.

The count of this clone is one. CDR3 region: CASSAPGGWGANEQFF. DNA for the CDR3: TGTGCCAGCAGCGCGCCCGGGGGGTGGGGTGCCAATGAGCAGTTCTTC. The chain couples TRBV7-9 to TRBJ2-1, with TRBD2 matching 7 bases. V lost 5 bases to trimming and J lost 6 bases; unmatched junction nucleotides: 13. The CDR3 consists of 16 residues. Germline V gene lookup returns CDR1 SEHNR and CDR2 FQNEAQ (reference sequence).

V and J are TRBV12-3 or TRBV12-4 and TRBJ1-2; D gene uncertain. The CDR3 runs 13 residues. V lost 3 bases to trimming and J lost 6 bases, with 11 bases between them. CDR3 sequence (DNA): TGTGCCAGCAGTTTTGGGGTGATGGATGGCTACACCTTC. Amino acids: CASSFGVMDGYTF.

This rearrangement joins TRBV7-2 to TRBJ1-5; 7 bases are a match to TRBD1. CDR1 is SGHTA and CDR2 is FQGNSA in the germline V gene. V lost 3 bases, J lost 7 bases, and 6 bases stayed unmatched. The CDR3 runs to 14 residues. The CDR3 here is CASSFRGGGQPQHF. The CDR3 DNA reads TGTGCCAGCAGCTTCAGAGGGGGCGGCCAGCCCCAGCATTTT.

About this clone: The sample has other DNA sequences that encode this CDR3 too. This chain connects TRBV5-4 to TRBJ1-5; D is unresolved. There are 13 residues in the CDR3. Germline CDR1 reads SGHNT; CDR2 reads YYREEE (reference sequence). V dropped 0 bases and J dropped 1 base, with 2 bases sitting between them. This chain's CDR3 is CASSLGSNQPQHF. In nucleotides, the CDR3 is TGTGCCAGCAGCTTGGGCAGCAATCAGCCCCAGCATTTT.

This sequence joins TRBV30 and TRBJ1-2; D remains ambiguous. The V and J ends lost 0 bases and 6 bases respectively, with 11 bases between them. The CDR3 spans 13 residues. Germline lookup yields CDR1 GTSNPN and CDR2 SVGIG (reference sequence). The CDR3 sequence is CAWSVPPVNGYTF. CDR3 sequence (DNA): TGTGCCTGGAGTGTACCCCCCGTTAATGGCTACACCTTC.

The rearrangement joins TRBV9 to TRBJ1-5, with 7 bases identical to TRBD1. The germline gives CDR1 SGDLS, CDR2 YYNGEE. Trimming cost V 3 bases and J 6 bases; bases outside gene matches: 15. The CDR3 is made up of 17 amino acids. The CDR3 DNA is TGTGCCAGCAGCGCCGGCGTAAAAGACAGGGATGGTCAGCCCCAGCATTTT. The encoded protein is CASSAGVKDRDGQPQHF.

This sequence joins TRBV5-4 and TRBJ1-1, with D maybe TRBD1 (6 bases). This CDR3 has 14 residues. Trimming shortened V by 1 base and J by 4 bases, and 11 bases separated the two germline ends. CDR1 is SGHNT, CDR2 YYREEE, per germline (reference sequence). The CDR3 DNA reads as TGTGCCAGCAGCTTGAGCAGGGGAGTCACTGAAGCTTTCTTT. Translating gives CASSLSRGVTEAFF.

The genes are TRBV6-4 and TRBJ2-1, with 9 bases lining up with TRBD2. V was clipped by 0 bases and J by 7 bases; unmatched bases: 7. Germline V gene data show CDR1 as MRHNA and CDR2 as SNTAGT. This CDR3 contains 16 residues. CDR3 bases: TGTGCCAGCAGTGACTCTGGAGCGGGGGGACCTAATGAGCAGTTCTTC. Its translation: CASSDSGAGGPNEQFF.

The chain recombines TRBV3-1 (or the pseudogene TRBV3-2) with TRBJ1-3; 7 nucleotides agree with TRBD1. The trim removed 1 base at V and 9 bases at J, leaving 12 bases unmatched. The CDR3 contains 16 residues. Germline CDR1 is LGHDT and CDR2 is YNNKEL (reference sequence). CDR3 DNA sequence: TGTGCCAGCAGCCAAGTTGGCAGGGGGTTGATTAGCACCATATATTTT. Translation: CASSQVGRGLISTIYF.

The chain joins TRBV27 to TRBJ2-7, with D perhaps matching TRBD2 (6 bases). Germline values: CDR1 MNHEY, CDR2 SMNVEV (reference sequence). Trimming pared 0 bases from V and 2 bases from J, leaving 14 bases between. The CDR3 is 16 amino acids. The CDR3 sequence is CASSLSSVAATYEQYF. DNA of the CDR3: TGTGCCAGCAGTTTATCGAGTGTAGCGGCCACCTACGAGCAGTACTTC.

This clone was counted only a few times. The rearrangement links TRBV29-1 to TRBJ2-3, with 10 bases that match TRBD2. The junction had 7 bases not matched to a gene; V was cut back by 5 bases and J by 2 bases. The CDR3 spans 15 residues. CDR1 SQVTM and CDR2 ANQGSEA come from the germline V gene. For the CDR3, the DNA is TGCAGCGTTCAGCCTAGCGGGGGCCCCACAGATACGCAGTATTTT. This sequence encodes CSVQPSGGPTDTQYF.

The CDR3 DNA reads TGCGCCAGCAGCCCGAGGGCGGATACGCAGTATTTT. Translated, it gives CASSPRADTQYF. V is TRBV4-1 and J is TRBJ2-3; perhaps TRBD2 as D (5 bases). The length of the CDR3 is 12 residues. The V and J ends lost 4 bases and 6 bases respectively, with 8 bases between them. Germline lookup yields CDR1 MGHRA and CDR2 YSYEKL.

V and J are TRBV20-1 and TRBJ1-1, with TRBD1 as a possible D gene (5 bases). Between the trimmed V and J ends, which lost 3 bases and 8 bases, there was a span of 10 bases. From germline, CDR1 is DFQATT and CDR2 SNEGSKA (reference sequence). The CDR3 consists of 11 residues. The CDR3 nucleotides are TGCAGTGCTAGTCGGGGACCCGAAGCTTTCTTT. Encoded protein: CSASRGPEAFF.